Listed below are T cell receptor beta chains from one sample, sequenced in a study of blood T cell repertoires in COVID-19. The table came from immunoSEQ multiplex PCR; TCRdb's copy has only in-frame clones and leaves some out. In the table there are 150,000 to 200,000 clones, approximately 80% of which are singletons. Sequencing was performed on PBMCs or T cells enriched from blood (not recorded which). The receptors derive from a woman aged 45-65 years who had recovered from COVID-19. CDR3s include the opening cysteine and the closing phenylalanine or tryptophan. A D gene is named only where the DNA matches it firmly. Size is stated for part of the rows, as once, few or many counts, or as a class when the clone is expanded.

j_call	d_call	v_call	clone_size	cdr3_nt	cdr3_aa
TRBJ2-7	TRBD1	TRBV6-5	NA	TGTGCCAGCAGCAAGGGGGCTTTACAGGGGGAGCAGTACTTC	CASSKGALQGEQYF
TRBJ1-2	TRBD1	TRBV4-1	NA	TGCGCCAGCAGCCTAACGTCAGTGGGGCCAGGGGGCCAAGGAGGCTACACCTTC	CASSLTSVGPGGQGGYTF
TRBJ1-2	NA	TRBV28	NA	TGTGCCAGCAGCCCTTCCGTCGGGGAGGCTAACTATGGCTACACCTTC	CASSPSVGEANYGYTF
TRBJ1-2	NA	TRBV28	NA	TGTGCCAGCAGCCAGAGTGGACTTATTAACTATGGCTACACCTTC	CASSQSGLINYGYTF
TRBJ1-1	NA	TRBV9	NA	TGTGCCAGCAGCGTAGGAGGGTACACTGAAGCTTTCTTT	CASSVGGYTEAFF
TRBJ2-2	NA	TRBV6-5	NA	TGTGCCAGCAGCTCCTCCGGCGGCCCCGGGGAGCTGTTTTTT	CASSSSGGPGELFF
TRBJ2-1	TRBD2	TRBV28	NA	TGTGCCAGCAGTACCCCCTCTAGCGGGAGCTCCTACAATGAGCAGTTCTTC	CASSTPSSGSSYNEQFF
TRBJ1-1	NA	TRBV7-2	many	TGTGCCAGCAGCCTGACGGGGGAGTCCAAGGCTTTCTTT	CASSLTGESKAFF
TRBJ2-3	NA	TRBV9	few	TGTGCCAGCAGCATCGGGAGCCCAGATACGCAGTATTTT	CASSIGSPDTQYF
TRBJ2-7	TRBD2	TRBV7-6	NA	TGTGCCAGCAGCTTAGAAGCTAGCGGGAGGGACGAGCAGTACTTC	CASSLEASGRDEQYF
TRBJ2-7	TRBD2	TRBV5-4	many	TGTGCCAGCAGCTTGGTCCCGGGAGGCTCTATCTACGAGCAGTACTTC	CASSLVPGGSIYEQYF
TRBJ2-5	TRBD1	TRBV7-6	NA	TGTGCCAGCAGCTTGGGACAGCTCCTTGGCGAGACCCAGTACTTC	CASSLGQLLGETQYF
TRBJ2-1	NA	TRBV28	NA	TGTGCCAGCAGTTTCAGGGGGGTAGGGAGAAAGGGGTCCTACAATGAGCAGTTCTTC	CASSFRGVGRKGSYNEQFF
TRBJ2-5	TRBD1	TRBV27	NA	TGTGCCAGCAGCCCGACCTACAGGGGCGCCCAAGAGACCCAGTACTTC	CASSPTYRGAQETQYF
TRBJ1-2	NA	TRBV5-4	few	TGTGCCAGCAGCTTGGATACAGCCTACTATGGCTACACCTTC	CASSLDTAYYGYTF
TRBJ2-3	NA	TRBV5-1	few	TGCGCCAGCAGCTTGGGCGGGGCGGGGACAGATACGCAGTATTTT	CASSLGGAGTDTQYF
TRBJ2-3	TRBD2	TRBV18	NA	TGTGCCAGCTCACCCGGACTAGCGGGAGCCGGGGTTGAAGATACGCAGTATTTT	CASSPGLAGAGVEDTQYF
TRBJ2-1	NA	TRBV5-8	NA	TGTGCCAGCACCATCCCCGGGGGAAATGAGCAGTTCTTC	CASTIPGGNEQFF
TRBJ2-2	NA	TRBV5-1	NA	TGCGCCAGCAGCCCCGGAGGACTGGCGAACACCGGGGAGCTGTTTTTT	CASSPGGLANTGELFF
TRBJ2-7	NA	TRBV7-6	few	TGTGCCAGCAGCATTTCGAACAGCGAGCAGTACTTC	CASSISNSEQYF
TRBJ1-2	TRBD1	TRBV19	NA	TGTGCCAGTAGTCCTCAGGACAGGGCTAGGGGCTATGGCTACACCTTC	CASSPQDRARGYGYTF
TRBJ2-3	TRBD2	TRBV12-5	NA	TGTGCTAGTGGCCCCCCCGGGACTAGCGGGATCACAGGGGGGCAGTATTTT	CASGPPGTSGITGGQYF
TRBJ2-1	TRBD2	TRBV2	few	TGTGCCAGCAGTTTCACTAGCGGGACCTACAATGAGCAGTTCTTC	CASSFTSGTYNEQFF
TRBJ1-1	TRBD1	TRBV27	NA	TGTGCCAGCAGTCCATTCCTCGGCAGTACCAGGGGGATGAACACTGAAGCTTTCTTT	CASSPFLGSTRGMNTEAFF
TRBJ2-5	NA	TRBV7-7	few	TGTGCCAGCAGCCCGGAGGTGGGCGGGGAGACCCAGTACTTC	CASSPEVGGETQYF
TRBJ1-5	NA	TRBV11-3	NA	TGTGCCAGCAGCTTAGCCCGGGGTGGTAGCAATCAGCCCCAGCATTTT	CASSLARGGSNQPQHF
TRBJ1-5	NA	TRBV19	NA	TGTGCCAGTAGCTCAAATCAGGGCAGGTGGGGCAATCAGCCCCAGCATTTT	CASSSNQGRWGNQPQHF
TRBJ1-3	TRBD1	TRBV7-8	NA	TGTGCCAGCAGCTTACCGGGGACAGCCACCCAAAACTCTGGAAACACCATATATTTT	CASSLPGTATQNSGNTIYF
TRBJ2-5	TRBD1	TRBV19	few	TGTGCCAGTAGTATCAGGGCAGGGGGTTCGGAGACCCAGTACTTC	CASSIRAGGSETQYF
TRBJ2-7	NA	TRBV5-1	NA	TGCGCCAGCAGCCCCGGCGGAGCCTACGAGCAGTACTTC	CASSPGGAYEQYF
TRBJ2-7	TRBD2	TRBV30	NA	TGTGCCTGGGGGACTAGCGGGTCCCCCGGGCAGTACTTC	CAWGTSGSPGQYF